This TCR beta chain originates from a study of blood T cell repertoires in COVID-19. Study as a whole: COVID-19 samples collected from the United States, Italy and Spain covered acute and convalescent phases.

The CDR3 consists of 16 residues. Germline V gene sequence: CDR1 SGHRS, CDR2 YFSETQ. Trimming stripped 7 bases from V and 0 bases from J, with 16 bases between. Clones were sequenced by immunoSEQ multiplex PCR, and TCRdb holds only the in-frame ones, with some missing. The sample carries about 160,000 clones, 80% recorded once. Two negative PCRs, clearance, or symptom resolution were required of recovered Cohort 3 donors. The sequence was collected from a man in his forties who had recovered from COVID-19. This chain uses TRBV5-1 with TRBJ2-2; D perhaps matches TRBD2 (5 bases). Material for sequencing was PBMCs or T cells enriched from blood (not recorded which). The CDR3 nucleotides are TGCGCCAGCGGCCTGAGGGCAGACCCGAACACCGGGGAGCTGTTTTTT. This codes for CASGLRADPNTGELFF. The full variable domain, in which reference TRBV5-1 and TRBJ2-2 provide the parts outside the CDR3, is KAGVTQTPRYLIKTRGQQVTLSCSPISGHRSVSWYQQTPGQGLQFLFEYFSETQRNKGNFPGRFSGRQFSNSRSEMNVSTLELGDSALYLCASGLRADPNTGELFFGEGSRLTVL.